This entry features one T cell receptor beta chain sequence. The data derive from a study of blood T cell repertoires in COVID-19. Trimming pared 0 bases from V and 5 bases from J, leaving 19 bases between. The CDR3 loop spans 17 amino acids. The germline gives CDR1 LGHNT, CDR2 FRNRAP. Sequenced by immunoSEQ multiplex PCR; TCRdb stores in-frame clones only, minus some. The table lists around 160,000 clones, less than 90% of them singletons. The receptor's source is a woman aged 45-60 years who had been exposed to COVID-19. The V gene is TRBV12-5, the J gene TRBJ2-5; D gene unclear. What was sequenced was PBMCs or T cells enriched from blood (not recorded which). Here the CDR3 DNA reads TGTGCTAGTGGTTTGGTACCAATGCCCGGGTCAGCGGAGACCCAGTACTTC. Protein product: CASGLVPMPGSAETQYF.